This TCR beta chain was captured in a study of CD8+ T cells in alopecia areata. Study context: Treated patients' severity was scored by percentage of affected scalp area.

The treatment denotes: oral pan-JAK inhibitor, 5-10 mg twice daily. CD4+ and CD8+ T cells were sorted from PBMCs stained for CD3, CD4 and CD8. Following RNA extraction, reverse transcription yielded cDNA that acted as the sequencing template. Profiling relied on immunoSEQ multiplex PCR, and the TCRdb table lists in-frame clones only, not all of them. Here the sample spans some 170,000 clones, around 58% being singletons. The TCR originated in a human donor with alopecia areata. The specimen was CD4+ T cells sorted from blood, collected at approximately week 56, from a patient treated with tofacitinib.

The DNA for the CDR3 is TGTGCCAGCAGCTTCTTTCGACGGGCAGGAAACATTCAGTACTTC. It is translated as CASSFFRRAGNIQYF. V gene TRBV5-8 combines with J gene TRBJ2-4; no definite D call. Germline V gene data show CDR1 as SGHTS and CDR2 as YDEGEE. CDR3 length: 15 residues. The germline V and J ends were trimmed by 2 bases and 6 bases, with 15 bases remaining between them.